In this sample, the clone carrying this T cell receptor beta chain turned up many times. Its antigen is unidentified. The record originates from a study of early T cells in non-severe SARS-CoV-2 infection. Study at large: Sequencing used unsorted whole-blood bulk RNA, so chains lack pairing.

The ends lost 6 bases at V and 5 bases at J; junction bases unmatched: 7. The CDR3 runs to 14 residues. CDR1 and CDR2 from the germline V gene are ENHRY and SYGVKD. Study-wide results and limits: Using VDJdb, the matching emphasized anti-spike CD8 responses while missing private and CD4 specificities.

Attachment of unique molecular identifiers to individual cDNA molecules was performed. TCRdb re-called the 5' RACE reads with MiXCR, one entry per CDR3 protein. The profile shows fewer than 35,000 distinct CDR3 sequences, less than 6% of them singletons. The clonotype was recovered from an adult who was a healthcare worker with PCR-confirmed SARS-CoV-2 infection or an uninfected control (not recorded which). V gene TRBV10-3 combines with J gene TRBJ2-7; 10 bases align to TRBD1. Sequenced input: whole blood. Written as DNA, the CDR3 is TGTGCCATCAGGGACCCCGGGACAGGGGACGAGCAGTACTTC. Residues: CAIRDPGTGDEQYF.